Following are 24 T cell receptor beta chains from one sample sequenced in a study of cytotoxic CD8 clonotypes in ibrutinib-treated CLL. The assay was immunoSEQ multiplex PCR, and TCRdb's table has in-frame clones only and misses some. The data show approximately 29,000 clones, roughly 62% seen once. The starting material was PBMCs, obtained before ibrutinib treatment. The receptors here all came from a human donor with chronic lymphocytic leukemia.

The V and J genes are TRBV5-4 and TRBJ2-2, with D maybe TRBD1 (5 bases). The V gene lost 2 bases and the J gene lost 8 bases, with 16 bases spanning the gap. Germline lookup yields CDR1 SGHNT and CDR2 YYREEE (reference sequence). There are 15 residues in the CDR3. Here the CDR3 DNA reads TGTGCCAGCAGCTTTTCGGCGCAGGGTGGGGGGGAGCTGTTTTTT. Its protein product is CASSFSAQGGGELFF.

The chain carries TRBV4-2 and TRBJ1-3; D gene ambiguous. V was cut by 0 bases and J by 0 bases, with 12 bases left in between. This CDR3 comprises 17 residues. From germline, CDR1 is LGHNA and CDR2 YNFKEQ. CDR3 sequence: CASSQDSFRSSGNTIYF. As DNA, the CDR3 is TGTGCCAGCAGCCAAGATTCATTCAGGAGCTCTGGAAACACCATATATTTT.

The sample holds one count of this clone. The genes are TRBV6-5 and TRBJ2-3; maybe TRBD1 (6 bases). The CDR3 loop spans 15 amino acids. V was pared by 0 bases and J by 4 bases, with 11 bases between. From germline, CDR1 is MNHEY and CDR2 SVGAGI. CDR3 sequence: CASSYSEQGPDTQYF. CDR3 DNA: TGTGCCAGCAGTTACTCCGAACAGGGTCCAGATACGCAGTATTTT.

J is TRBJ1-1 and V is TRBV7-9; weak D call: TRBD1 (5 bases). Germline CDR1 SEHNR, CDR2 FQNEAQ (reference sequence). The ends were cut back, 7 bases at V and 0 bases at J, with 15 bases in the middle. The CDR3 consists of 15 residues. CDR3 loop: CASTRNGAMNTEAFF. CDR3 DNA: TGTGCCAGCACCCGGAACGGGGCCATGAACACTGAAGCTTTCTTT.

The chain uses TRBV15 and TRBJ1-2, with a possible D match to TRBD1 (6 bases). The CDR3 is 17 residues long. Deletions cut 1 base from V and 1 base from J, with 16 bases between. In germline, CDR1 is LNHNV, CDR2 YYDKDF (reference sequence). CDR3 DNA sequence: TGTGCCACCAGCAGAGGACAGGCCCCCCGGCGTAACTATGGCTACACCTTC. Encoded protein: CATSRGQAPRRNYGYTF.

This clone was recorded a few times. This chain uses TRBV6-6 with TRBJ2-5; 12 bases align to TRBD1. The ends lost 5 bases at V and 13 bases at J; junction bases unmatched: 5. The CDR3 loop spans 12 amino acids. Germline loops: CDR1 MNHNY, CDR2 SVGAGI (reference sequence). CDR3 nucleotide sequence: TGTGCCAGCAGTCCGGGACAGGGGGCGAGGTACTTC. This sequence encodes CASSPGQGARYF.

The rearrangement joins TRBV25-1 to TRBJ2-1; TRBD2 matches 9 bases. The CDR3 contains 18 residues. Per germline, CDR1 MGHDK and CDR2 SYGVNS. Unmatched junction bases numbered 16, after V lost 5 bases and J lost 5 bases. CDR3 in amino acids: CASSTSGSPLDGDNEQFF. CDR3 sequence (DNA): TGTGCCAGCAGTACTAGCGGGTCTCCCTTAGACGGGGACAATGAGCAGTTCTTC.

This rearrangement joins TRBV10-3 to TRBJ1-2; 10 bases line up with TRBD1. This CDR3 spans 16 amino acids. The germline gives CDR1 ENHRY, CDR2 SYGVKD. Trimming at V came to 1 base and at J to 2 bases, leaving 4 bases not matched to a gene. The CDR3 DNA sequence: TGTGCCATCAGTGAGTGGGGACAGGGGACCAACTATGGCTACACCTTC. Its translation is CAISEWGQGTNYGYTF.

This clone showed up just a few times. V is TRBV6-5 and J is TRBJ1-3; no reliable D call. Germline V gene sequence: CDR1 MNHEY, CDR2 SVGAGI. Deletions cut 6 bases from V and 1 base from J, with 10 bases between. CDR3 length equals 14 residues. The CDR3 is CASRDSHSGNTIYF. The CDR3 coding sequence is TGTGCCAGCAGAGATAGTCATTCTGGAAACACCATATATTTT.

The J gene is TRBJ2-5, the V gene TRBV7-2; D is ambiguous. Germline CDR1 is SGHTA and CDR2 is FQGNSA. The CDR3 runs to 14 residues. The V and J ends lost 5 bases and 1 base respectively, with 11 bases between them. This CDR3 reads CASSPLGTQETQYF. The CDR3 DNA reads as TGTGCCAGCAGCCCACTGGGCACCCAAGAGACCCAGTACTTC.

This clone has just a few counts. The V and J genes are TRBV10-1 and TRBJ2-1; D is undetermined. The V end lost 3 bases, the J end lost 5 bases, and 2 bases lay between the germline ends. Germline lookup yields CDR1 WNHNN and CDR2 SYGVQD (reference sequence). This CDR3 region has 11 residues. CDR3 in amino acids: CASSEDNEQFF. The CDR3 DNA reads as TGCGCCAGCAGTGAAGACAATGAGCAGTTCTTC.

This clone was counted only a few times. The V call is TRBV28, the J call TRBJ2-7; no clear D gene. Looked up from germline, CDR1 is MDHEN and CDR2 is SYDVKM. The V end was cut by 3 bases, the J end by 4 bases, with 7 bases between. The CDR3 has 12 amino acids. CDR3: CASSFGVYEQYF. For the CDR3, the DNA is TGTGCCAGCAGTTTTGGCGTATACGAGCAGTACTTC.

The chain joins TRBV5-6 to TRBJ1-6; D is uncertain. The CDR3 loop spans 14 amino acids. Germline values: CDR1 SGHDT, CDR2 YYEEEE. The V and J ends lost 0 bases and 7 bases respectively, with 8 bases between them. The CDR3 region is CASSLGFPNSPLHF. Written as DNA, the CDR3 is TGTGCCAGCAGCTTGGGTTTCCCGAATTCACCCCTCCACTTT.

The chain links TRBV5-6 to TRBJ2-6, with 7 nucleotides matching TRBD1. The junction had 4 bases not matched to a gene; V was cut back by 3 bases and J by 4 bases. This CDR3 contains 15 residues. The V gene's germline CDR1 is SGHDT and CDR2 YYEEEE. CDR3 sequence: CASSYDRAGANVLTF. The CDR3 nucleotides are TGTGCCAGCAGCTACGACAGGGCGGGGGCCAACGTCCTGACTTTC.

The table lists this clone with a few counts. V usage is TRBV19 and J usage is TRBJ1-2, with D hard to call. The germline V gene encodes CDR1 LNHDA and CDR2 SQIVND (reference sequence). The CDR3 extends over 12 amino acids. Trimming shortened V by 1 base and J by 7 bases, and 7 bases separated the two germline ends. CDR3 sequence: CASSIGLSGYTF. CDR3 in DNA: TGTGCCAGTAGTATAGGGCTTTCTGGCTACACCTTC.

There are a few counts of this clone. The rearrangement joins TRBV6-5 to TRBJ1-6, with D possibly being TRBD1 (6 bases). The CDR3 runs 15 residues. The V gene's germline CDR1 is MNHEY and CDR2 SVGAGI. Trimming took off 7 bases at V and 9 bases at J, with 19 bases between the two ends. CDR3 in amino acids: CASTFQTGGGSPLHF. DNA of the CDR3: TGTGCCAGCACCTTTCAGACAGGAGGGGGTTCACCCCTCCACTTT.

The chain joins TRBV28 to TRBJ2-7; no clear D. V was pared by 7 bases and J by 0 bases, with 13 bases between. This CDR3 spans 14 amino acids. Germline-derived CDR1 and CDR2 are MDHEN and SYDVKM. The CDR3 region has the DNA TGTGCCAGCACTCCCAGCCTTAGCTCCTACGAGCAGTACTTC. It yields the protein CASTPSLSSYEQYF.

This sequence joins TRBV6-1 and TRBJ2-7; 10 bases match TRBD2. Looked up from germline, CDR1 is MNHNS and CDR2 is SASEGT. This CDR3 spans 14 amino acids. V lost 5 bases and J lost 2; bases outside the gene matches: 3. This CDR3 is CASSRTSGTYEQYF. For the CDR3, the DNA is TGTGCCAGCAGTCGGACTAGCGGTACCTACGAGCAGTACTTC.

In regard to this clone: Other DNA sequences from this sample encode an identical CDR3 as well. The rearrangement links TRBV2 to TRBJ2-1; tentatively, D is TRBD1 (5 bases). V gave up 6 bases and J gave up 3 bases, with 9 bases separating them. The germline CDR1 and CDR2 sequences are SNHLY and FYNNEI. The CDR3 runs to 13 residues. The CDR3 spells CASSVDSYNEQFF. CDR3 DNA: TGTGCCAGCAGCGTAGACAGCTACAATGAGCAGTTCTTC.

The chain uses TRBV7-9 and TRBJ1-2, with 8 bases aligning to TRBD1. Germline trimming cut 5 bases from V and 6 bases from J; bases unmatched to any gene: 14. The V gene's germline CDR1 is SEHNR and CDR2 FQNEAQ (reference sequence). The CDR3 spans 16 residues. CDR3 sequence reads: CASSPRAGGQADGYTF. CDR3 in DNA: TGTGCCAGCAGCCCCCGGGCGGGGGGACAGGCGGATGGCTACACCTTC.

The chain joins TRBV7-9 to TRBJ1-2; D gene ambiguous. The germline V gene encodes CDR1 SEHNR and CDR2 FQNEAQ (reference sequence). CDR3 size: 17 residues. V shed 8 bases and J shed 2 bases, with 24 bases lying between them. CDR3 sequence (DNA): TGTGCCAGCGGACTTGGGGTCGGCAGAGCCCTCAACTATGGCTACACCTTC. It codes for CASGLGVGRALNYGYTF.

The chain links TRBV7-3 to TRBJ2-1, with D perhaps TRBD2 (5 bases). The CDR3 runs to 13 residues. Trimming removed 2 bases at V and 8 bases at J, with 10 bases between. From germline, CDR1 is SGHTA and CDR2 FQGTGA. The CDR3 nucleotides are TGTGCCAGCAGCTTAGGGGTGGGAGATGAGCAGTTCTTC. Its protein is CASSLGVGDEQFF. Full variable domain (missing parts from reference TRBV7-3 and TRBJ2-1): GAGVSQTPSNKVTEKGKYVELRCDPISGHTALYWYRQSLGQGPEFLIYFQGTGAADDSGLPNDRFFAVRPEGSVSTLKIQRTERGDSAVYLCASSLGVGDEQFFGPGTRLTVL.

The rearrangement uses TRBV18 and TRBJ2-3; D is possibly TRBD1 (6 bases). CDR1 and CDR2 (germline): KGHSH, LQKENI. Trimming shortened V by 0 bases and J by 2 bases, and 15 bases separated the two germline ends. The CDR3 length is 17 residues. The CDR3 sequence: CASSPPSQGTPTDTQYF. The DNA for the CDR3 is TGTGCCAGCTCACCACCGAGTCAGGGGACCCCCACAGATACGCAGTATTTT. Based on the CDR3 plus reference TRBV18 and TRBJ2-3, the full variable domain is NAGVMQNPRHLVRRRGQEARLRCSPMKGHSHVYWYRQLPEEGLKFMVYLQKENIIDESGMPKERFSAEFPKEGPSILRIQQVVRGDSAAYFCASSPPSQGTPTDTQYFGPGTRLTVL.

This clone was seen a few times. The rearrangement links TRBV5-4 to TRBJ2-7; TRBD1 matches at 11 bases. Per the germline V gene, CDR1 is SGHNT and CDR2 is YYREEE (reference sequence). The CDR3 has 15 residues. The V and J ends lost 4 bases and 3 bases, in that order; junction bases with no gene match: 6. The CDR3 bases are TGTGCCAGCAGCAGTACCGGGACAGGGGGCTACGAGCAGTACTTC. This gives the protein CASSSTGTGGYEQYF.